This T cell receptor beta chain was recorded in a study of blood T cell repertoires in COVID-19. As for the study in general: Samples of COVID-19 (acute and convalescent) were obtained from the United States, Italy and Spain. The analysed material was cDNA or gDNA that came from T cells, B-cell-depleted T cells, or PBMCs.

In the original workflow: Reference gene primer amplification gave nucleated cell count estimates. Only in-frame clones appear in the TCRdb table, and some are missing; sequencing was by immunoSEQ multiplex PCR. From that table come the V and J calls and clone size; the DNA was used to work out D and trimming. There are tens of thousands of clones in the sample; around 85% occur only once, and just over 5.5% lies in the top ten. The ends were cut back, 3 bases at V and 1 base at J, with 9 bases in the middle. This CDR3 is built from 13 residues. Germline V gene data show CDR1 as DFQATT and CDR2 as SNEGSKA (reference sequence).

The chain uses TRBV20-1 and TRBJ1-1; D remains unclear. Source material: peripheral blood. The receptor comes from a woman of 80 years or more with active or convalescent COVID-19. CDR3 protein: CSASFARNTEAFF. CDR3 nucleotides: TGCAGTGCTAGTTTTGCGCGGAACACTGAAGCTTTCTTT.